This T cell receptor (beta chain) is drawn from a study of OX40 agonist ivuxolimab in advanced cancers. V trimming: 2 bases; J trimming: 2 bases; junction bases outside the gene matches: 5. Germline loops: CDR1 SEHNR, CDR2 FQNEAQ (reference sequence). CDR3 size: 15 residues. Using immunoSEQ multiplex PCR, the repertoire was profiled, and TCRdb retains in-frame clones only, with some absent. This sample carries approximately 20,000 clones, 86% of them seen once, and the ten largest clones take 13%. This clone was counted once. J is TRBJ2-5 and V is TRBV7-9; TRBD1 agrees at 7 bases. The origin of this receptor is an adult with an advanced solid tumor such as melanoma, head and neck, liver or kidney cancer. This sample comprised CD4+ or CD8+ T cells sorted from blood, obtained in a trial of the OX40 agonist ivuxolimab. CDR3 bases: TGTGCCAGCAGCTTATTGCAGGGGGAACAAGAGACCCAGTACTTC. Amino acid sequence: CASSLLQGEQETQYF.